Presented here are 13 T cell receptor beta chains from one specimen sequenced in a study of blood T cell repertoires in COVID-19. This table comes from immunoSEQ multiplex PCR, and its TCRdb copy is limited to in-frame clones, with some not included. The sample records some 280,000 clones, 80% to 90% being singletons. Sequenced material: peripheral blood. All receptors derive from a woman in her 30s with active or convalescent COVID-19.

Written as DNA, the CDR3 is TGTGCCAGCAGCAAAGTAGGGGGCGAAACCCACTACGAGCAGTACTTC. Residues: CASSKVGGETHYEQYF. The V call is TRBV21-1, the J call TRBJ2-7; the table's D call, TRBD1, has no DNA check behind it. TRBV21-1 is designated a pseudogene. The CDR3 is 16 amino acids.

About this clone itself: Compared with germline, one end of the junction differs, possibly owing to a read error. The rearrangement links TRBV7-2 to TRBJ1-5; no definite D call. This CDR3 spans 15 amino acids. Germline CDR1 reads SGHTA; CDR2 reads FQGNSA. The CDR3 spells CASSLARGSDQPQHF. The CDR3 nucleotides are TGTGCCAGCAGCTTAGCGCGAGGTAGCGATCAGCCCCAGCATTTT.

The chain recombines TRBV9 with TRBJ2-1, with TRBD2 matching over 8 bases. Per germline, CDR1 SGDLS and CDR2 YYNGEE. This CDR3 is 14 amino acids long. Trimming took 2 bases from V and 7 from J; bases not matched to a gene: 5. The CDR3 DNA is TGTGCCAGCAGCGTTATAGCGGGGCAGAATGAGCAGTTCTTC. It encodes CASSVIAGQNEQFF.

This clone occurred once. The gene calls are TRBV28 and TRBJ2-7; possibly TRBD2 for D (7 bases). The CDR3 consists of 15 residues. Between the trimmed V and J ends, which lost 3 bases and 6 bases, there was a span of 18 bases. Germline V gene lookup returns CDR1 MDHEN and CDR2 SYDVKM. The CDR3 here is CASSFRSGGPREQYF. The DNA of the CDR3 is TGTGCCAGCAGTTTTCGGTCCGGGGGGCCCCGCGAGCAGTACTTC.

The V gene is TRBV6-2 or TRBV6-3, the J gene TRBJ2-7, with 11 bases lining up with TRBD1. Germline CDR1 reads MNHEY; CDR2 reads SVGEGT. The CDR3 runs 14 residues. J gave up 4 bases and V 3 bases, and 2 bases lay outside the gene matches. As DNA, the CDR3 is TGTGCCAGCAGTTATGGACAGGGGGCTTACGAGCAGTACTTC. It codes for CASSYGQGAYEQYF.

V and J are TRBV5-1 and TRBJ2-1; the D gene is possibly TRBD2 (7 bases). The V end was cut by 1 base, the J end by 7 bases, with 15 bases between. CDR3 length equals 15 residues. The germline CDR1 and CDR2 sequences are SGHRS and YFSETQ. The CDR3 DNA sequence: TGCGCCAGCAGCTTGAGGGGGGGCGCGGGAAATGAGCAGTTCTTC. It codes for CASSLRGGAGNEQFF.

The genes are TRBV4-3 and TRBJ2-3; the D gene is possibly TRBD1 (5 bases). Germline-derived CDR1 and CDR2 are LGHNA and YSLEER. Trimming removed 0 bases from V and 1 base from J, with 17 bases in between. This CDR3 is built from 18 residues. CDR3 loop: CASSQDLDSLTRTDTQYF. CDR3 bases: TGCGCCAGCAGCCAAGACCTTGACAGCTTGACCCGCACAGATACGCAGTATTTT.

The gene calls are TRBV6-5 and TRBJ1-1, with 9 nucleotides matching TRBD1. The CDR3 is 13 amino acids. Germline V gene lookup returns CDR1 MNHEY and CDR2 SVGAGI. J was trimmed by 3 bases and V by 11 bases; bases with no gene match: 7. The CDR3 DNA reads as TGTGCCGCCCGGACAGGGGAGGACACTGAAGCTTTCTTT. Amino acids: CAARTGEDTEAFF.

The gene calls are TRBV5-6 and TRBJ1-1; TRBD1 matches at 10 bases. Germline V gives CDR1 SGHDT, CDR2 YYEEEE. Trimming at V came to 4 bases and at J to 1 base, leaving 4 bases not matched to a gene. CDR3 length equals 15 residues. CDR3 bases: TGTGCCAGCAGCACGACAGGGGGCGGGAACACTGAAGCTTTCTTT. It is translated as CASSTTGGGNTEAFF.

Concerning this clone itself: Other DNA sequences in this specimen translate into the identical CDR3. This chain connects TRBV5-1 to TRBJ1-2, with D tentatively TRBD1 (6 bases). V was cut by 0 bases and J by 8 bases, with 11 bases left in between. The CDR3 runs 13 residues. Germline-derived CDR1 and CDR2 are SGHRS and YFSETQ. The CDR3 protein is CASSLGQGNGYTF. The CDR3 nucleotides read TGCGCCAGCAGCTTGGGGCAGGGGAACGGCTACACCTTC.

This chain uses TRBV7-2 with TRBJ2-2; D remains ambiguous. V dropped 3 bases and J dropped 6 bases, with 11 bases sitting between them. The CDR3 spans 14 residues. The germline CDR1 and CDR2 sequences are SGHTA and FQGNSA. The CDR3 loop reads CASSFSRSPGELFF. CDR3 in DNA: TGTGCCAGCAGCTTCTCCCGGTCCCCCGGGGAGCTGTTTTTT.

The CDR3 sequence is CASRQGGQGSNEQFF. CDR3 DNA sequence: TGTGCCAGCAGACAGGGGGGACAGGGATCCAATGAGCAGTTCTTC. The J gene is TRBJ2-1, the V gene TRBV6-5; 9 bases agree with TRBD1. The CDR3 length is 15 residues. Per the germline V gene, CDR1 is MNHEY and CDR2 is SVGAGI. J gave up 6 bases and V 6 bases, and 9 bases lay outside the gene matches.

The CDR3 nucleotides read TGTGCCAGCAGTTACCAGACAGGGGGTAATTCACCCCTCCACTTT. Amino acids: CASSYQTGGNSPLHF. The chain uses TRBV6-5 and TRBJ1-6, with TRBD1 matching 9 bases. After removal of 2 bases from V and 6 bases from J, the junction contained 2 bases not matched to a gene. The germline V gene encodes CDR1 MNHEY and CDR2 SVGAGI. This CDR3 spans 15 amino acids.